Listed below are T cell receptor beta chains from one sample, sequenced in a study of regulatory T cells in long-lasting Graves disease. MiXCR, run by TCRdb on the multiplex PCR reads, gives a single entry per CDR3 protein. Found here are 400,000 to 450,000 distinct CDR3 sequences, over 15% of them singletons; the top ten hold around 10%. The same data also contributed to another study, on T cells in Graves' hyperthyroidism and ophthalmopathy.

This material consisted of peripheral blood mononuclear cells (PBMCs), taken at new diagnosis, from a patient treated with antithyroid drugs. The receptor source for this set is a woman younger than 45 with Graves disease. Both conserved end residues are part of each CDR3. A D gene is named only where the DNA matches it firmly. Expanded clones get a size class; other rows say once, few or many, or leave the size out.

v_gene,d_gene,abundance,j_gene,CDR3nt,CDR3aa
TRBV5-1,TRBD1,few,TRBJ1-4,TGCGCCAGCAGCTTGGGGGGACAGGGATACAATGAAAAACTGTTTTTT,CASSLGGQGYNEKLFF
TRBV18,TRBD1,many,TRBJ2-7,TGTGCCAGCTCACCGGGACAGGGCGACTACGAGCAGTACTTC,CASSPGQGDYEQYF
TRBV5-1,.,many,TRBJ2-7,TGCGCCTTCAATGGGGGACCAATATCCTACGAGCAGTACTTC,CAFNGGPISYEQYF
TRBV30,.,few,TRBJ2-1,TGTGCCTGGAGTGTCAACCCTCTACGGGAGCAGTTCTTC,CAWSVNPLREQFF
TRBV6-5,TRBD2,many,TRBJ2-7,TGTGCCAGCAGTTCCGGGACTAGCGCTACCTACGAGCAGTACTTC,CASSSGTSATYEQYF
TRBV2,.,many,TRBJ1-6,TGTGCCAGCAGTGGAGGGGATTCACCCCTCCACTTT,CASSGGDSPLHF
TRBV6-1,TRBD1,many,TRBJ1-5,TGTGCCAGCAGGGACAGGACAAGCAATCAGCCCCAGCATTTT,CASRDRTSNQPQHF
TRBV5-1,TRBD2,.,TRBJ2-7,TGCGCCAGCAGTTGGGGACTAGCGGGCATCTACGAGCAGTACTTC,CASSWGLAGIYEQYF
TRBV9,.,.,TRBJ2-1,TGTGCCAGCAGCGTAGAGGGGGTATCATCCCATGAGCAGTTCTTC,CASSVEGVSSHEQFF
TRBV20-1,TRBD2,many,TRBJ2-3,TGCAGTGCTCGCGGACTAGCGGGAAACACAGATACGCAGTATTTT,CSARGLAGNTDTQYF
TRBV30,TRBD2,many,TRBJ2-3,TGTGCCTGGAGTGTGAGCGGGAGAGGAGATACGCAGTATTTT,CAWSVSGRGDTQYF
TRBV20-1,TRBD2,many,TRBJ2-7,TGCAGTGCCCCACAACTAGCGGGAGGGGTGGGGTACGAGCAGTACTTC,CSAPQLAGGVGYEQYF
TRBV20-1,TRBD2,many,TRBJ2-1,TGCAGTGCTGCCGGACTAGCGGGAGGCTACAATGAGCAGTTCTTC,CSAAGLAGGYNEQFF
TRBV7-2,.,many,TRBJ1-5,TGTGCCAGCAGCTTAGGTGGGCTTCAGCCCCAGCATTTT,CASSLGGLQPQHF
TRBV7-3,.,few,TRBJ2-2,TGTGCCAGCAGCTTAACGCCCGGGACGTTTGGCGGGGAGCTGTTTTTT,CASSLTPGTFGGELFF
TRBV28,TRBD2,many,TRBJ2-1,TGTGCCAGCAGTCCCGAGGGACTAGCGGCCTACAATGAGCAGTTCTTC,CASSPEGLAAYNEQFF
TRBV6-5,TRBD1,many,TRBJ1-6,TGTGCCAGCAGTTATCAGGGGGCGAATTCACCCCTCCACTTT,CASSYQGANSPLHF
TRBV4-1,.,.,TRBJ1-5,TGTGCCAGCAGCCAAGATGGGACGGCTAGCAATCAGCCCCAGCATTTT,CASSQDGTASNQPQHF
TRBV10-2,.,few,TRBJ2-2,TGCGCCAGCAGTGGGGACCGGAGTGGGGAGCTGTTTTTT,CASSGDRSGELFF
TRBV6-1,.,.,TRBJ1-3,TGTGCCAGCAGCCCCCGGTTGTACTACTCTGGAAACACCATATATTTT,CASSPRLYYSGNTIYF
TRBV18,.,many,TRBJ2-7,TGTGCCAGCTCACCCTATCCGGAGCCCGCGTCCGAGCAGTACTTC,CASSPYPEPASEQYF
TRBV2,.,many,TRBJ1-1,TGTGCCAGCAGAGTTGTACGGGGGGCTGGGAAAAACACTGAAGCTTTCTTT,CASRVVRGAGKNTEAFF
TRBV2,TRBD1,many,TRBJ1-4,TGTGCCAGCAGACCCCCGGGACAGGTTTCTGAAAAACTGTTTTTT,CASRPPGQVSEKLFF
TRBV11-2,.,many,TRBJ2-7,TGTGCCAGCAGCTTAGGGGGGGTTGGCGAGCAGTACTTC,CASSLGGVGEQYF
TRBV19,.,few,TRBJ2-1,TGTGCCAGTAGTATAGATGGCCTAACGGTGATCTTC,CASSIDGLTVIF
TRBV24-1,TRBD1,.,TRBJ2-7,TGTGCCACCAGTGATCCAGGGACAGGGTCCTACGAGCAGTACTTC,CATSDPGTGSYEQYF
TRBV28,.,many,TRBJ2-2,TGTGCCAGCAATATACTAAGGACCGGGGAGCTGTTTTTT,CASNILRTGELFF
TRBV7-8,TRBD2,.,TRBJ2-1,TGTGCCAGCAGCTTCGGACTAGCGGGAGTCGATGAGCAGTTCTTC,CASSFGLAGVDEQFF